This record looks at one T cell receptor (beta chain) sequence and its context. Looked up from germline, CDR1 is MDHEN and CDR2 is SYDVKM. CDR3 length equals 13 residues. Trimming removed 6 bases at V and 5 bases at J, with 13 bases between. This sample was taken from a study of OX40 agonist ivuxolimab in advanced cancers. TCRdb's copy holds only in-frame clones and misses some; the assay was immunoSEQ multiplex PCR. The sample lists about 72,000 clones, 89% occurring once. Sequences were derived from CD4+ or CD8+ T cells sorted from blood, sampled in a trial of the OX40 agonist ivuxolimab. The V gene is TRBV28, the J gene TRBJ1-2, with D perhaps TRBD1 (5 bases). The TCR sequence derives from an adult with an advanced solid tumor such as melanoma, head and neck, liver or kidney cancer. The CDR3 region is CASRGLEGYGYTF. Written as DNA, the CDR3 is TGTGCCAGCAGGGGGCTTGAGGGATATGGCTACACCTTC.